The TCR beta chain under discussion was sequenced for a study of cytomegalovirus exposure and HLA in healthy donors. Broader study findings: Altogether, about 160 TCR beta chains were recorded as cytomegalovirus-associated. A reported reduction in N-insertions relative to the approximately 670-donor mean was seen in an Asian-associated ancestry cluster in a later analysis.

The PCR made use of 60 Vbeta and 13 Jbeta primers. Clones were read by immunoSEQ multiplex PCR, and TCRdb kept only the in-frame ones, dropping some. The table has roughly 170,000 clones, approximately 80% seen once. The CDR3 sequence is 17 residues long. V lost 1 base and J lost 6; bases outside the gene matches: 13. Germline V CDR1 and CDR2: LNHDA, SQIVND (reference sequence). Notes on this clone: Antigen specificity is unknown.

The source of this sequence is a woman between 50 and 59 years old in good health and CMV-seropositive. The chain uses TRBV19 and TRBJ1-2; TRBD1 matches at 8 bases. The sequencing input was PBMCs. The CDR3 reads CASSIVGSQGAKNGYTF. CDR3 bases: TGTGCCAGTAGTATAGTCGGTAGTCAGGGGGCGAAGAATGGCTACACCTTC.